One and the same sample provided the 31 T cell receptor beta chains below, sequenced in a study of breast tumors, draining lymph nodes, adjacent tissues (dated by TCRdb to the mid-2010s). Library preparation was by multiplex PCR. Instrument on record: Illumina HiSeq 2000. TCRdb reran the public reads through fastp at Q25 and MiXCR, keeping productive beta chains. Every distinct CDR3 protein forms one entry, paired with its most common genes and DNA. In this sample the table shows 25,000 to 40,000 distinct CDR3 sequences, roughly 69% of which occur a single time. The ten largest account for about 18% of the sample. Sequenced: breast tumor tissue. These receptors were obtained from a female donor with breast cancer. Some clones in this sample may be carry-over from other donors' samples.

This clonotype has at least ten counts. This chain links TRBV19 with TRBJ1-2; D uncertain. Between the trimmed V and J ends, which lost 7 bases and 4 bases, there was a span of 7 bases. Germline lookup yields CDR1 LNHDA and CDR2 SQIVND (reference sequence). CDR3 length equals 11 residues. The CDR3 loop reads CASNGAYGYTF. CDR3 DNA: TGTGCCAGTAATGGTGCCTATGGCTACACCTTC.

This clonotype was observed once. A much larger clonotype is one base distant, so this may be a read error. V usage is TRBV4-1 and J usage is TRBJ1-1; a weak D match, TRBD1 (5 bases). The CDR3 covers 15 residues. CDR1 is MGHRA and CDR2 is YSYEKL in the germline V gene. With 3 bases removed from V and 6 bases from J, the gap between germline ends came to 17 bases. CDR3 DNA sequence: TGCGCCAGCAGCCATGATCCCAGGGATGGCTCTGAAGCTTTCTTT. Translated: CASSHDPRDGSEAFF.

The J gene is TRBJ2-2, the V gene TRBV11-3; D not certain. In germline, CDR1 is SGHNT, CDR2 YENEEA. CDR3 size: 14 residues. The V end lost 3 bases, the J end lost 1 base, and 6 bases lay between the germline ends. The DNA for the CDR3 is TGTGCCAGCAGCTTTTCAGGGAACACCGGGGAGCTGTTTTTT. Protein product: CASSFSGNTGELFF.

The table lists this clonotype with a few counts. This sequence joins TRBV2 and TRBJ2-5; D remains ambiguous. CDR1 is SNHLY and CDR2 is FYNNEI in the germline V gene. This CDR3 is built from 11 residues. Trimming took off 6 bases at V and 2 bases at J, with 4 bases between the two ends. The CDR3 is CASRKQETQYF. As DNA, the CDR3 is TGTGCCAGCAGGAAGCAAGAGACCCAGTACTTC. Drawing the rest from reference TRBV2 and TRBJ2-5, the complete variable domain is EPEVTQTPSHQVTQMGQEVILRCVPISNHLYFYWYRQILGQKVEFLVSFYNNEISEKSEIFDDQFSVERPDGSNFTLKIRSTKLEDSAMYFCASRKQETQYFGPGTRLLVL.

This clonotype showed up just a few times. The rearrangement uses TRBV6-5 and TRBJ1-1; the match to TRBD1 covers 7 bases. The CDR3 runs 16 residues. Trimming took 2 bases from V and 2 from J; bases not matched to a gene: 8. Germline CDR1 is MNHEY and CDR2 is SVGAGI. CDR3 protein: CASSYGPGTANTEAFF. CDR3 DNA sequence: TGTGCCAGCAGTTACGGCCCAGGGACAGCCAACACTGAAGCTTTCTTT.

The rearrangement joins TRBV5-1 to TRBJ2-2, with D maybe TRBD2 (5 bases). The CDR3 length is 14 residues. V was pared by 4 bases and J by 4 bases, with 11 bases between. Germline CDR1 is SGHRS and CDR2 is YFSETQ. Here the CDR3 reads CASSLRTGTGELFF. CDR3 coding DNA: TGCGCCAGCAGCCTACGGACTGGCACCGGGGAGCTGTTTTTT. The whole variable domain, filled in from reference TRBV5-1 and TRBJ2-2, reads KAGVTQTPRYLIKTRGQQVTLSCSPISGHRSVSWYQQTPGQGLQFLFEYFSETQRNKGNFPGRFSGRQFSNSRSEMNVSTLELGDSALYLCASSLRTGTGELFFGEGSRLTVL.

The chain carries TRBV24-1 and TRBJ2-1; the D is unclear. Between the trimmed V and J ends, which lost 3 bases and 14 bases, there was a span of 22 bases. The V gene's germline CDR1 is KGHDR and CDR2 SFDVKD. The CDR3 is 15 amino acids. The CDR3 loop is CATSDPLETVTAKFF. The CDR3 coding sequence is TGTGCCACCAGTGATCCTCTAGAAACCGTGACGGCGAAGTTCTTC.

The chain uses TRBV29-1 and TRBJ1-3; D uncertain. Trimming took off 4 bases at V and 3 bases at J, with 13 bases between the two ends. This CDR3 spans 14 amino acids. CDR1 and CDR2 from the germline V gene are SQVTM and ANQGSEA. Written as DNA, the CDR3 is TGCAGCGTTGTCGTAGGGTCAAGTGGAAACACCATATATTTT. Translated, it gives CSVVVGSSGNTIYF.

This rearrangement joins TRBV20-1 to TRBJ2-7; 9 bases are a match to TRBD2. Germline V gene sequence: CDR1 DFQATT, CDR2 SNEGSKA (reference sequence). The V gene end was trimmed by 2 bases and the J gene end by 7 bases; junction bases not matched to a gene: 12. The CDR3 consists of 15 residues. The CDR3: CSARSSGGSLGEQYF. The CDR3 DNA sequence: TGCAGTGCTAGATCCAGCGGGGGGTCTTTGGGGGAGCAGTACTTC.

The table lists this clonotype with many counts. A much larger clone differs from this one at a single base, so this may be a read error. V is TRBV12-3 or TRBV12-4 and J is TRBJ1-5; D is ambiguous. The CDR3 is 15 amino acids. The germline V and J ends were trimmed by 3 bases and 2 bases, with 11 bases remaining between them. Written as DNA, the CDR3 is TGTGCCAGCAGTTTCACGGGGTCTCGCAATCAGCCCCAGCATTTT. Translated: CASSFTGSRNQPQHF.

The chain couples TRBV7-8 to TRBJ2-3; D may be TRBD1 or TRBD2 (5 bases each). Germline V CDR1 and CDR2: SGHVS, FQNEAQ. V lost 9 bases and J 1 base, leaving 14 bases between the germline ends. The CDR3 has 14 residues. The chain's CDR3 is CASRRSRGTDTQYF. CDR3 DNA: TGTGCCAGTAGGAGGTCCAGGGGCACAGATACGCAGTATTTT.

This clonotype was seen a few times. The CDR3 sequence: CASSPGTGTEAFF. CDR3 DNA: TGTGCCAGCAGCCCCGGGACAGGGACTGAAGCTTTCTTT. This rearrangement joins TRBV7-9 to TRBJ1-1; the match to TRBD1 covers 9 bases. The CDR3 is made up of 13 amino acids. With V trimmed by 5 bases and J by 5 bases, 3 bases remained unmatched. Per the germline V gene, CDR1 is SEHNR and CDR2 is FQNEAQ (reference sequence). The full variable domain, completed using reference TRBV7-9 and TRBJ1-1, is DTGVSQNPRHKITKRGQNVTFRCDPISEHNRLYWYRQTLGQGPEFLTYFQNEAQLEKSRLLSDRFSAERPKGSFSTLEIQRTEQGDSAMYLCASSPGTGTEAFFGQGTRLTVV.

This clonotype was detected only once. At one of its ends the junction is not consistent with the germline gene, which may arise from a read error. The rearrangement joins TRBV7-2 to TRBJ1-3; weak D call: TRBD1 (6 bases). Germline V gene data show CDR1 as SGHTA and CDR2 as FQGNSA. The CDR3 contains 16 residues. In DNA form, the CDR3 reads TGTGCCAGTAGCTTCTACCCCAGGGGACTGTCGAACACCCTATATTTT. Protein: CASSFYPRGLSNTLYF.

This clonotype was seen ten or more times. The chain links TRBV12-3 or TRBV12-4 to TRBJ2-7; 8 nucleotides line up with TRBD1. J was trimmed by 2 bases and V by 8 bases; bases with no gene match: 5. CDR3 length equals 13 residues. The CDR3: CASRRQGTYEQYF. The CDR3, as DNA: TGTGCCAGCCGGAGACAGGGGACCTACGAGCAGTACTTC.

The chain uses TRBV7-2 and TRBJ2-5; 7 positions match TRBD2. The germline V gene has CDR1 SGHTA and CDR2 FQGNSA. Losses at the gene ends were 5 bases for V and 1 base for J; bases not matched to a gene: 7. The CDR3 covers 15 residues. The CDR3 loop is CASSPSRTSQETQYF. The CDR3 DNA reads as TGTGCCAGCAGCCCTTCTAGGACTAGCCAAGAGACCCAGTACTTC.

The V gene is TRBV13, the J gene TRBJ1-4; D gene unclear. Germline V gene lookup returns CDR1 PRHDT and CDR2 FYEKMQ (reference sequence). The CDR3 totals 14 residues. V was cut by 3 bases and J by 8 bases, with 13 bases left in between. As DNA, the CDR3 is TGTGCCAGCAGCTTGGACGGGAGTGGGGAAAAACTGTTTTTT. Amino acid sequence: CASSLDGSGEKLFF.

The CDR3 spells CSVVALAGATNTGELFF. The CDR3 DNA is TGCAGCGTTGTTGCACTAGCGGGAGCCACGAACACCGGGGAGCTGTTTTTT. The chain carries TRBV29-1 and TRBJ2-2; TRBD2 aligns across 11 bases. J lost 0 bases, V lost 4 bases, and 7 bases had no gene match. This CDR3 is 17 amino acids long. Germline CDR1 is SQVTM and CDR2 is ANQGSEA.

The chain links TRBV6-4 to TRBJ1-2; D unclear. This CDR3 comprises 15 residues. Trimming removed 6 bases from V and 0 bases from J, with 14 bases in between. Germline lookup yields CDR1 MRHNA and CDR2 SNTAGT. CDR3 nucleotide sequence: TGTGCCAGCAGCAGACAACACGAGACTAACTATGGCTACACCTTC. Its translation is CASSRQHETNYGYTF.

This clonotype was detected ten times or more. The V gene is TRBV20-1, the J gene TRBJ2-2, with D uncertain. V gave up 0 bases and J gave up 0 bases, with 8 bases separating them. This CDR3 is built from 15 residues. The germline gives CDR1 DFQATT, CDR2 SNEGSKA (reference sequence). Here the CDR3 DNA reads TGCAGTGCTAGAGATTCACGGGCGAACACCGGGGAGCTGTTTTTT. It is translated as CSARDSRANTGELFF.

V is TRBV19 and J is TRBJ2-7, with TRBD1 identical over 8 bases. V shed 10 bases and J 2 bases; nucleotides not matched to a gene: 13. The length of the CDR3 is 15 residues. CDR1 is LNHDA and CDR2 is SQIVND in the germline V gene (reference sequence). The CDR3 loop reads CATPRPQTGAYEQYF. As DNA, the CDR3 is TGTGCCACCCCCAGGCCCCAGACAGGGGCCTACGAGCAGTACTTC.

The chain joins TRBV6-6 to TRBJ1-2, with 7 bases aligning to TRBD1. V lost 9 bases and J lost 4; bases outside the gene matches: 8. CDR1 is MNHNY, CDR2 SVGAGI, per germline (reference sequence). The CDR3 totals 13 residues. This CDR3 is CASRSGTVYGYTF. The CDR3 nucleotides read TGTGCCAGTCGATCCGGGACAGTCTATGGCTACACCTTC.

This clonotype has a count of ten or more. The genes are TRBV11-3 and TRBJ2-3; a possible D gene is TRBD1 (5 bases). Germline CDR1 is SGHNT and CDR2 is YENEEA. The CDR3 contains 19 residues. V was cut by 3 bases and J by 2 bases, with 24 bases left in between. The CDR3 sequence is CASSFTFVRQNINTDTQYF. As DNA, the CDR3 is TGTGCCAGCAGCTTCACGTTCGTGAGACAGAATATTAACACAGATACGCAGTATTTT.

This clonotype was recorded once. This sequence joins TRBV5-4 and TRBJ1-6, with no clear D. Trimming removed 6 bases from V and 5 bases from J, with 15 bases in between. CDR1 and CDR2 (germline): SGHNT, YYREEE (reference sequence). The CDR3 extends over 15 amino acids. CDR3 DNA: TGTGCCAGCACCCTTGGAGGACTGAATAATTCACCCCTCCACTTT. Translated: CASTLGGLNNSPLHF.

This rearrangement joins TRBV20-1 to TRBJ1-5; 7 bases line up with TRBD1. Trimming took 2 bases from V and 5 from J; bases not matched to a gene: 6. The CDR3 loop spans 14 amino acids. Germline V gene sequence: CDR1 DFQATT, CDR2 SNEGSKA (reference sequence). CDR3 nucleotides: TGCAGTGCTAGAACCGGGACAGTCTATCAGCCCCAGCATTTT. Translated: CSARTGTVYQPQHF.

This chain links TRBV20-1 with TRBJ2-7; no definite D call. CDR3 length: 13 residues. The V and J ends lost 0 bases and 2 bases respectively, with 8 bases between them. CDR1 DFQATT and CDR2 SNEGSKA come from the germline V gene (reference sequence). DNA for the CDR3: TGCAGTGCTAGAGAAGCTGGAACCTACGAGCAGTACTTC. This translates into CSAREAGTYEQYF.

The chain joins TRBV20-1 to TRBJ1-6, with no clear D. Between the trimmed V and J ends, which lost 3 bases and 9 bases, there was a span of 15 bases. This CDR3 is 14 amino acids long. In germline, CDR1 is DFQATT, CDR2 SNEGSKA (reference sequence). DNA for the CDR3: TGCAGTGCTAGTCCCGAACTATCTAGTTCACCCCTCCACTTT. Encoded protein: CSASPELSSSPLHF.

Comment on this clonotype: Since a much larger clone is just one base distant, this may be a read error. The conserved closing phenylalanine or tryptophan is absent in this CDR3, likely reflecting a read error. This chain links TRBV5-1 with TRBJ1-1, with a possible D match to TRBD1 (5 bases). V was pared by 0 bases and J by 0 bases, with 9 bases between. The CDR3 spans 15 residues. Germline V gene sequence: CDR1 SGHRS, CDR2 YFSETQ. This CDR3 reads CASSLGGGMNTEAFC. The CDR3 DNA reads TGCGCCAGCAGCTTGGGGGGCGGAATGAACACTGAAGCTTTCTGT.

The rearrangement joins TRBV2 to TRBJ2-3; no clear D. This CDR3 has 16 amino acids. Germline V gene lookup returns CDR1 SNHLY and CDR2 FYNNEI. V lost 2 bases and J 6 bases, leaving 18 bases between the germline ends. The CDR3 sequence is CASSESSASGFDTQYF. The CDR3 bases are TGTGCCAGCAGTGAATCTTCGGCGAGTGGTTTTGATACGCAGTATTTT.

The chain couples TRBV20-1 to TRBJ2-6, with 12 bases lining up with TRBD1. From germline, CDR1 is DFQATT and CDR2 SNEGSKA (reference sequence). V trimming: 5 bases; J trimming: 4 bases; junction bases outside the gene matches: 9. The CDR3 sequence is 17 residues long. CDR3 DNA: TGCAGTGCTTTTACTCGGGACAGGGGGCCAGGGGCCAACGTCCTGACTTTC. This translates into CSAFTRDRGPGANVLTF.

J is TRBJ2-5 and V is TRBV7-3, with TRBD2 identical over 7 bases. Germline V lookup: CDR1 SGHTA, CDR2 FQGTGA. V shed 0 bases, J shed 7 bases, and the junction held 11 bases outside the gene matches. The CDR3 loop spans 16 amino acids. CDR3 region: CASSLTGGGPPGTQYF. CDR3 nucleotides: TGTGCCAGCAGCTTAACTGGCGGGGGTCCTCCTGGGACCCAGTACTTC.

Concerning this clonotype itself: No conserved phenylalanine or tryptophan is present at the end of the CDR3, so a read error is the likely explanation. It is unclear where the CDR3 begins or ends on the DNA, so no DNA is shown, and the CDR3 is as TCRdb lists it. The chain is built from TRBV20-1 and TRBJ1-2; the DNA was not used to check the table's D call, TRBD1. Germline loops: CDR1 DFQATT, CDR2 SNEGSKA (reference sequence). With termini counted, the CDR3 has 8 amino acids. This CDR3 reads CSASDRTP.